A single sample gave rise to the 32 T cell receptor beta chains below, sequenced in a study of shared clonotypes between healthy human individuals. Some clones are missing from TCRdb's copy, which holds only in-frame ones; the method was immunoSEQ multiplex PCR. The data contain about 2.4 million clones, roughly 93% of them singletons. The sample was naive CD4+ T cells from PBMCs. The subset here: CD45RA+ positively selected. The receptors come from a man between 18 and 35 years old in good health. Some clones in this sample may be carry-over from other donors' samples.

A single count supports this clone. The chain combines TRBV28 with TRBJ1-1; tentatively, D is TRBD1 (6 bases). CDR1 is MDHEN and CDR2 is SYDVKM in the germline V gene. The V and J ends lost 2 bases and 6 bases respectively, with 10 bases between them. This CDR3 contains 13 residues. CDR3 in amino acids: CASSLIRGAEAFF. The CDR3 DNA reads as TGTGCCAGCAGTTTAATCAGGGGAGCTGAAGCTTTCTTT.

The rearrangement uses TRBV7-2 and TRBJ2-3, with D perhaps matching TRBD1 or TRBD2 (5 bases each). The germline CDR1 and CDR2 sequences are SGHTA and FQGNSA. This CDR3 spans 16 amino acids. The V gene lost 3 bases and the J gene lost 4 bases, with 17 bases spanning the gap. CDR3 sequence (DNA): TGTGCCAGCAGCTTTTGGGGGAGAACCCAGGCAGATACGCAGTATTTT. This codes for CASSFWGRTQADTQYF.

This rearrangement joins TRBV5-4 to TRBJ2-7, with D perhaps TRBD1 or TRBD2 (5 bases each). The CDR3 extends over 14 amino acids. Germline assignment: CDR1 SGHNT and CDR2 YYREEE (reference sequence). V gave up 3 bases and J gave up 3 bases, with 13 bases separating them. CDR3 nucleotide sequence: TGTGCCAGCAGCTCCGGGACCCAGCTCTACGAGCAGTACTTC. Residues: CASSSGTQLYEQYF.

The J gene is TRBJ2-2, the V gene TRBV5-1; possible D gene TRBD1, 5 bases. CDR1 is SGHRS and CDR2 is YFSETQ in the germline V gene. Trimming stripped 4 bases from V and 6 bases from J, with 13 bases between. The CDR3 length is 14 residues. CDR3: CASSVRVGAGELFF. CDR3 nucleotide sequence: TGCGCCAGCAGCGTCAGGGTTGGCGCCGGGGAGCTGTTTTTT.

The chain recombines TRBV18 with TRBJ2-7, with 7 bases that match TRBD2. Germline trimming cut 3 bases from V and 7 bases from J; bases unmatched to any gene: 12. CDR1 and CDR2 (germline): KGHSH, LQKENI. This CDR3 has 15 amino acids. The CDR3 coding sequence is TGTGCCAGCTCACCGAAACTAGCGTTGGGGGGTGAGCAGTACTTC. It translates to CASSPKLALGGEQYF.

This chain links TRBV27 with TRBJ1-1; 8 bases match TRBD1. The germline V gene encodes CDR1 MNHEY and CDR2 SMNVEV (reference sequence). The CDR3 length is 14 residues. V dropped 4 bases and J dropped 5; count of bases not matched to a gene: 6. The CDR3, as DNA: TGTGCCAGCAGTTCCGATCAGGGGGCAACTGAAGCTTTCTTT. Its translation is CASSSDQGATEAFF.

This clone has only one observation. The V and J genes are TRBV10-3 and TRBJ2-5; 11 bases match TRBD2. With the DNA end fitting TRBJ2-7 better, the J assignment may be wrong. CDR1 is ENHRY and CDR2 is SYGVKD in the germline V gene. The CDR3 length is 15 residues. CDR3 protein: CATGPGLAESYEQYF. As DNA, the CDR3 is TGTGCCACCGGCCCGGGACTAGCGGAATCCTACGAGCAGTACTTC.

The chain uses TRBV11-2 and TRBJ2-7; TRBD2 matches 12 bases. The CDR3 has 19 residues. Germline trimming cut 2 bases from V and 1 base from J; bases unmatched to any gene: 12. CDR1 is SGHAT and CDR2 is FQNNGV in the germline V gene. CDR3 loop: CASSLRWGATSGRSYEQYF. The DNA of the CDR3 is TGTGCCAGCAGCTTAAGGTGGGGGGCAACTAGCGGGAGGTCCTACGAGCAGTACTTC. The full variable domain, in which reference TRBV11-2 and TRBJ2-7 provide the parts outside the CDR3, is EAGVAQSPRYKIIEKRQSVAFWCNPISGHATLYWYQQILGQGPKLLIQFQNNGVVDDSQLPKDRFSAERLKGVDSTLKIQPAKLEDSAVYLCASSLRWGATSGRSYEQYFGPGTRLTVT.

Remarks on this clone: This sample includes further DNA sequences coding for the same CDR3. The rearrangement links TRBV18 to TRBJ2-1, with a possible D match to TRBD2 (5 bases). Per the germline V gene, CDR1 is KGHSH and CDR2 is LQKENI. Deletions cut 3 bases from V and 5 bases from J, with 11 bases between. The length of the CDR3 is 14 residues. CDR3 in DNA: TGTGCCAGCTCACCTACCTCGGGGAACAATGAGCAGTTCTTC. It is translated as CASSPTSGNNEQFF.

The chain is built from TRBV12-2 and TRBJ2-2; the table gives TRBD2 as D, unverified against the DNA. TRBV12-2 is labeled a pseudogene. This CDR3 has 17 amino acids. CDR3 loop: CASRLGANDSGAGELFF. The CDR3 DNA follows: TGTGCAAGTCGCTTAGGGGCAAATGACTCCGGGGCCGGGGAGCTGTTTTTT.

The J gene is TRBJ2-6, the V gene TRBV2; TRBD1 might be the D (5 bases). Germline CDR1 reads SNHLY; CDR2 reads FYNNEI. The V end lost 6 bases, the J end lost 4 bases, and 13 bases lay between the germline ends. The CDR3 has 15 residues. The CDR3 nucleotides are TGTGCCAGCAGGCCCGACAGTGTCGGGGCCAACGTCCTGACTTTC. Translation gives CASRPDSVGANVLTF.

The CDR3 DNA is TGTGCCAGCAGCTTAGGCCGAAAGACTGGGGCCAACGTCCTGACTTTC. Translated: CASSLGRKTGANVLTF. The V call is TRBV7-3, the J call TRBJ2-6; no clear D. Germline CDR1 is SGHTA and CDR2 is FQGTGA. V was pared by 2 bases and J by 2 bases, with 10 bases between. CDR3 size: 16 residues.

The gene calls are TRBV11-2 and TRBJ2-7, with TRBD2 matching over 9 bases. CDR3 length: 17 residues. Germline V gene lookup returns CDR1 SGHAT and CDR2 FQNNGV. V was clipped by 4 bases and J by 6 bases; unmatched bases: 16. In DNA form, the CDR3 reads TGTGCCAGCAGCTCGAGGCGGGAGGGCCCCCTAAGCAGCGAGCAGTACTTC. Encoded protein: CASSSRREGPLSSEQYF.

The V and J genes are TRBV29-1 and TRBJ2-3; tentatively, D is TRBD2 (5 bases). This CDR3 has 13 residues. Per the germline V gene, CDR1 is SQVTM and CDR2 is ANQGSEA. Trimming took off 0 bases at V and 7 bases at J, with 11 bases between the two ends. The CDR3 sequence is CSVEDPRGYTQYF. DNA for the CDR3: TGCAGCGTTGAAGATCCACGGGGTTATACGCAGTATTTT.

The chain combines TRBV5-4 with TRBJ2-4; TRBD2 agrees at 7 bases. J gave up 1 base and V 3 bases, and 4 bases lay outside the gene matches. Germline V gene sequence: CDR1 SGHNT, CDR2 YYREEE (reference sequence). This CDR3 is built from 15 residues. The CDR3 protein is CASSSTGGAKNIQYF. In DNA form, the CDR3 reads TGTGCCAGCAGCTCTACCGGGGGGGCCAAAAACATTCAGTACTTC.

This rearrangement joins TRBV28 to TRBJ2-4; TRBD1 agrees at 7 bases. Germline CDR1 and CDR2: MDHEN and SYDVKM. The CDR3 length is 21 residues. The V segment lost 3 bases and the J segment 0 bases; nucleotides outside the gene matches: 20. The CDR3 DNA sequence: TGTGCCAGCAGTTTGTTTCGCAGGGGGATCACAAGTAAGATAGCCAAAAACATTCAGTACTTC. It yields the protein CASSLFRRGITSKIAKNIQYF.

V and J are TRBV28 and TRBJ1-1, with D uncertain. V lost 6 bases and J 11 bases, leaving 25 bases between the germline ends. CDR1 and CDR2 (germline): MDHEN, SYDVKM. The CDR3 totals 15 residues. The chain's CDR3 is CASSPSMGNSPSAFF. In DNA, the CDR3 is TGTGCCAGCAGCCCCTCCATGGGCAACTCCCCCTCCGCTTTCTTT.

The gene calls are TRBV18 and TRBJ2-7; perhaps TRBD1 as D (6 bases). The CDR3 spans 15 residues. Germline-derived CDR1 and CDR2 are KGHSH and LQKENI. Trimming removed 3 bases at V and 3 bases at J, with 15 bases between. The CDR3 DNA follows: TGTGCCAGCTCACCTCCCACAGGGTTCAACTACGAGCAGTACTTC. As protein: CASSPPTGFNYEQYF.

The chain recombines TRBV7-9 with TRBJ1-6; TRBD1 agrees at 7 bases. The CDR3 runs 16 residues. Germline V lookup: CDR1 SEHNR, CDR2 FQNEAQ (reference sequence). With V trimmed by 2 bases and J by 5 bases, 6 bases remained unmatched. As DNA, the CDR3 is TGTGCCAGCAGCTTACAAGGGACAGCACATAATTCACCCCTCCACTTT. Residues: CASSLQGTAHNSPLHF.

The V gene is TRBV29-1, the J gene TRBJ1-3; no clear D gene. CDR1 SQVTM and CDR2 ANQGSEA come from the germline V gene. Trimming stripped 8 bases from V and 2 bases from J, with 13 bases between. This CDR3 comprises 13 residues. The CDR3 sequence is CSTKELAGNTIYF. CDR3 nucleotide sequence: TGCAGCACCAAAGAGCTCGCTGGAAACACCATATATTTT.

In its sample, this clone was seen a few times. The chain has TRBV18 and TRBJ1-4; 8 positions agree with TRBD1. Germline assignment: CDR1 KGHSH and CDR2 LQKENI. This CDR3 spans 14 amino acids. V gave up 6 bases and J gave up 8 bases; unmatched junction bases: 8. The CDR3 sequence: CASSFGQGGEKLFF. In nucleotides, the CDR3 is TGTGCCAGCTCCTTCGGACAGGGAGGGGAAAAACTGTTTTTT.

To note about this clone: Other DNA variants within this sample encode the same CDR3. This chain links TRBV5-1 with TRBJ1-3; D might be TRBD1 (6 bases). CDR1 is SGHRS and CDR2 is YFSETQ in the germline V gene. Between the trimmed V and J ends, which lost 2 bases and 0 bases, there was a span of 9 bases. The CDR3 spans 15 residues. CDR3 DNA: TGCGCCAGCAGCTTACAGGGCTACTCTGGAAACACCATATATTTT. Residues: CASSLQGYSGNTIYF.

The chain has TRBV18 and TRBJ1-2; D is unresolved. This CDR3 is 15 amino acids long. Germline CDR1 and CDR2: KGHSH and LQKENI. V gave up 2 bases and J gave up 1 base, with 11 bases separating them. CDR3 coding DNA: TGTGCCAGCTCACCATCCTCCGCCTTTAACTATGGCTACACCTTC. Encoded protein: CASSPSSAFNYGYTF.

This chain uses TRBV30 with TRBJ2-3; D gene ambiguous. The V gene's germline CDR1 is GTSNPN and CDR2 SVGIG (reference sequence). The CDR3 totals 14 residues. Trimming took 4 bases from V and 1 from J, leaving 12 bases between them. The CDR3 loop reads CAWTGWMGTDTQYF. CDR3 nucleotide sequence: TGTGCCTGGACAGGTTGGATGGGCACAGATACGCAGTATTTT. The full variable domain, with the rest looked up from reference TRBV30 and TRBJ2-3, is SQTIHQWPATLVQPVGSPLSLECTVEGTSNPNLYWYRQAAGRGLQLLFYSVGIGQISSEVPQNLSASRPQDRQFILSSKKLLLSDSGFYLCAWTGWMGTDTQYFGPGTRLTVL.

The chain is built from TRBV27 and TRBJ1-4, with D uncertain. The germline V and J ends were trimmed by 4 bases and 5 bases, with 11 bases remaining between them. This CDR3 is 14 amino acids long. Germline V gene sequence: CDR1 MNHEY, CDR2 SMNVEV (reference sequence). This CDR3 is CASSWDGRNEKLFF. In DNA form, the CDR3 reads TGTGCCAGCAGTTGGGATGGGAGGAATGAAAAACTGTTTTTT.

As for this clone: This CDR3 is also generated by other DNA sequences in the sample. The chain is built from TRBV6-1 and TRBJ1-2; a weak D match, TRBD1 (5 bases). CDR1 is MNHNS, CDR2 SASEGT, per germline. V was trimmed by 2 bases and J by 4 bases, leaving 14 bases between them. There are 15 residues in the CDR3. CDR3 in amino acids: CASSERFGGPYGYTF. As DNA, the CDR3 is TGTGCCAGCAGTGAAAGGTTTGGGGGACCCTATGGCTACACCTTC.

The chain uses TRBV2 and TRBJ1-5; a weak D match, TRBD1 (6 bases). V shed 6 bases and J shed 15 bases, with 18 bases lying between them. This CDR3 contains 12 residues. CDR1 is SNHLY and CDR2 is FYNNEI in the germline V gene. The CDR3 bases are TGTGCCAGCAGGTTACAACAGGGCTCCTGGCATTTT. It is translated as CASRLQQGSWHF.

V is TRBV4-1 and J is TRBJ2-3; 12 bases match TRBD2. CDR3 length: 18 residues. The V and J ends lost 1 base and 5 bases, in that order; junction bases with no gene match: 10. Germline V gives CDR1 MGHRA, CDR2 YSYEKL. The DNA of the CDR3 is TGCGCCAGCAGCCAAGGACTAGCGGGAGTCGTTGGTGGAGATACGCAGTATTTT. Protein: CASSQGLAGVVGGDTQYF.

The J gene is TRBJ2-5, the V gene TRBV7-8; 9 bases agree with TRBD2. CDR1 is SGHVS, CDR2 FQNEAQ, per germline. The V segment lost 5 bases and the J segment 5 bases; nucleotides outside the gene matches: 12. This CDR3 comprises 16 residues. CDR3 sequence: CASSPPRLAGTETQYF. CDR3 nucleotide sequence: TGTGCCAGCAGCCCCCCCCGGCTAGCGGGAACCGAGACCCAGTACTTC.

Of note for this clone: Other DNA sequences of this sample code for an identical CDR3. The V gene is TRBV5-1, the J gene TRBJ2-3, with D possibly TRBD2 on 5 matching bases. The CDR3 runs to 16 residues. The V end was cut by 0 bases, the J end by 3 bases, with 14 bases between. Germline CDR1 and CDR2: SGHRS and YFSETQ. The CDR3 region has the DNA TGCGCCAGCAGCTTGGGGCTAGCTCCTTCTACAGATACGCAGTATTTT. It encodes CASSLGLAPSTDTQYF.

J is TRBJ1-4 and V is TRBV28; 10 nucleotides agree with TRBD1. The germline CDR1 and CDR2 sequences are MDHEN and SYDVKM. V shed 6 bases and J 8 bases; nucleotides not matched to a gene: 9. This CDR3 spans 15 amino acids. The CDR3 loop is CASSPTGTGEEKLFF. CDR3 DNA: TGTGCCAGCAGCCCAACCGGGACAGGGGAAGAAAAACTGTTTTTT. The entire variable domain, with the rest obtained from reference TRBV28 and TRBJ1-4, is as follows: DVKVTQSSRYLVKRTGEKVFLECVQDMDHENMFWYRQDPGLGLRLIYFSYDVKMKEKGDIPEGYSVSREKKERFSLILESASTNQTSMYLCASSPTGTGEEKLFFGSGTQLSVL.

The chain couples TRBV9 to TRBJ1-3; no firm D call. Germline V gene lookup returns CDR1 SGDLS and CDR2 YYNGEE. V was trimmed by 0 bases and J by 0 bases, leaving 13 bases between them. The length of the CDR3 is 17 residues. The CDR3 loop is CASSVEYGPRSGNTIYF. The CDR3 coding sequence is TGTGCCAGCAGCGTAGAGTACGGGCCCCGCTCTGGAAACACCATATATTTT.